This record concerns one T cell receptor beta chain sequence. The sample is drawn from a study of blood T cell repertoires in COVID-19. Method: immunoSEQ multiplex PCR; TCRdb's copy keeps in-frame clones and lacks some. Among approximately 76,000 clones listed, about 89% were seen once. V lost 8 bases to trimming and J lost 0 bases, with 20 bases between them. From germline, CDR1 is SGHVS and CDR2 FQNEAQ. The CDR3 is 17 amino acids. Material for sequencing was peripheral blood. The rearrangement links TRBV7-8 to TRBJ1-3, with D hard to call. This clonotype originated in a woman aged 55-69 years with acute or convalescent COVID-19. CDR3 in DNA: TGTGCCAGCGCCGAATGGGGTGGACTACTCTCTGGAAACACCATATATTTT. Its translation: CASAEWGGLLSGNTIYF.